A single sample gave rise to the 3 T cell receptor beta chains below, sequenced in a study of cytomegalovirus exposure and HLA in healthy donors. It was with 60 Vbeta and 13 Jbeta primers that the PCR ran. TCRdb's copy holds only in-frame clones and misses some; the assay was immunoSEQ multiplex PCR. The sample consists of fewer than 200,000 clones, around 83% of them appearing once. The source material was PBMCs. Receptors originate from a man in his fifties or sixties in good health and CMV-seronegative.

This clone was observed once. The chain recombines TRBV7-2 with TRBJ2-1; 10 bases agree with TRBD2. The V segment lost 1 base and the J segment 4 bases; nucleotides outside the gene matches: 4. The CDR3 runs to 16 residues. CDR1 and CDR2 from the germline V gene are SGHTA and FQGNSA. The CDR3 DNA follows: TGTGCCAGCAGCTTAGAAGGTAGCGGGGGGTACAATGAGCAGTTCTTC. Protein: CASSLEGSGGYNEQFF. The whole variable domain, remainder taken from reference TRBV7-2 and TRBJ2-1, is GAGVSQSPSNKVTEKGKDVELRCDPISGHTALYWYRQSLGQGLEFLIYFQGNSAPDKSGLPSDRFSAERTGGSVSTLTIQRTQQEDSAVYLCASSLEGSGGYNEQFFGPGTRLTVL.

J is TRBJ1-1 and V is TRBV11-2, with D possibly being TRBD1 (6 bases). The CDR3 spans 17 residues. The germline CDR1 and CDR2 sequences are SGHAT and FQNNGV. V shed 2 bases and J shed 3 bases, with 19 bases lying between them. CDR3 nucleotide sequence: TGTGCCAGCAGCTTATTAGGCCAGGGGTTGAGGGACACTGAAGCTTTCTTT. Its protein is CASSLLGQGLRDTEAFF.

This chain connects TRBV5-4 to TRBJ1-2; no clear D gene. CDR1 is SGHNT and CDR2 is YYREEE in the germline V gene (reference sequence). Deletions cut 0 bases from V and 2 bases from J, with 5 bases between. This CDR3 is built from 13 residues. Written as DNA, the CDR3 is TGTGCCAGCAGCTTGGCCAGAAACTATGGCTACACCTTC. Protein: CASSLARNYGYTF.